A selection of T cell receptor beta chains follows, all from one sample in a study of neurological immune-mediated disorders. TCRdb reprocessed the 5' RACE reads via MiXCR and lists one record per CDR3 protein. The sample records approximately 82,000 distinct CDR3 sequences, roughly 13% being singletons. The sequencing input was PBMCs. These receptors were collected from a female donor with HTLV-1-associated myelopathy (HAM/TSP). The CDR3 runs from the conserved cysteine through the conserved F or W. A D gene is named only where the DNA matches it firmly. Not all rows give a size; the values are once, few, many and, for expanded clones, a class.

>TRBV2|.|many|TRBJ2-3
TGTGCCAGCAGCCCGAGTCCTGAGGATACGCAGTATTTT
CASSPSPEDTQYF
>TRBV30|.|.|TRBJ1-1
TGTGCCTGGAGTGTCCCGGGCTCGGGGACTGAAGCTTTCTTT
CAWSVPGSGTEAFF
>TRBV6-5|TRBD1|many|TRBJ1-2
TGTGCCAGCACCCGACAGGGTTCAGAAGGCTACACCTTC
CASTRQGSEGYTF
>TRBV15|.|many|TRBJ2-6
TGTGCCACCAGCAGACCCCGGACGTCGGCGTATTCTGGGGCCAACGTCCTGACTTTC
CATSRPRTSAYSGANVLTF
>TRBV5-1|.|many|TRBJ2-7
TGCGCCAGCAGCGACCTACAGGGAAAATACGAGCAGTACTTC
CASSDLQGKYEQYF
>TRBV6-9|TRBD2|.|TRBJ2-1
TGTGCCAGCTTTCGCCTAGCGGTCCCCAATGAGCAGTTCTTC
CASFRLAVPNEQFF
>TRBV5-5|.|many|TRBJ2-7
TGTGCCAGCAGCTTGACCGGGACCCTTTCCTACGAGCAGTACTTC
CASSLTGTLSYEQYF
>TRBV9|TRBD2|many|TRBJ2-5
TGTGCCAGCAGCGTAGGGACTAGCGGCTCCCAAGAGACCCAGTACTTC
CASSVGTSGSQETQYF
>TRBV12-3/TRBV12-4|TRBD2|.|TRBJ2-6
TGTGCCAGCAGTTTTAAGGGACTAGCGGGGGAGATTTTCTCTGGGGCCAACGTCCCGACTTTC
CASSFKGLAGEIFSGANVPTF
>TRBV7-9|TRBD2|few|TRBJ2-7
TGTGCCAGCAGCGGATCCGGCGGGGGGCGATACGAGCAGTACTTC
CASSGSGGGRYEQYF
>TRBV20-1|TRBD1|.|TRBJ2-7
TGCAGTACTCACTACGGGACAGCTTCATACGAGCAGTACTTC
CSTHYGTASYEQYF
>TRBV4-2|TRBD1|many|TRBJ2-7
TGTGCCAGCAGCCAAGCTTCGGGACAGGGTGTGTACGAGCAGTACTTC
CASSQASGQGVYEQYF
>TRBV19|.|.|TRBJ1-2
TGTGCCAGTAGTAGATCCGGGATCCACTATGGCTACACCTTC
CASSRSGIHYGYTF
>TRBV6-6|TRBD2|.|TRBJ2-2
TGTGCCAGCAAATACCTTCCTAGCGGGGGCTTCACCGGGGAGCTGTTTTTT
CASKYLPSGGFTGELFF
>TRBV7-9|.|few|TRBJ2-5
TGTGCCAGCAGCTTAGCGGCAGGAGAGACCCAGTACTTC
CASSLAAGETQYF
>TRBV5-1|TRBD1|many|TRBJ1-4
TGCGCCAGCAGCTTTATCCAGGGGGCCGTGGGTAATGAAAAACTGTTTTTT
CASSFIQGAVGNEKLFF
>TRBV7-2|.|many|TRBJ2-5
TGTGCCAGCAGCTGGGACTCCACTCGGGAGACCCAGTACTTC
CASSWDSTRETQYF
>TRBV5-5|.|many|TRBJ1-2
TGTGCCAGCAGCACGGAGGGGGTACGTCCGGGCTACACCTTC
CASSTEGVRPGYTF
>TRBV4-1|TRBD2|many|TRBJ2-5
TGCGCCAGCAGCCAAGCCCATTTCAGCGGGGGGGCTTTCCAAGAGACCCAGTACTTC
CASSQAHFSGGAFQETQYF
>TRBV27|TRBD1|many|TRBJ1-5
TGTGCCAGCACCCCGACAGGGCCAAATCAGCCCCAGCATTTT
CASTPTGPNQPQHF
>TRBV21-1|.|many|TRBJ1-5
TGTGCCAGCAGCAAATCGGCAGTCCCCCAGCCCCAGCATTTT
CASSKSAVPQPQHF
>TRBV6-6|.|.|TRBJ1-5
TGTGCCAGCACCCTAGGGACTCAGCCCCAGCATTTT
CASTLGTQPQHF
>TRBV12-3/TRBV12-4|.|many|TRBJ1-2
TGTGCCAGCAGTCCCGGGACCACGAATGGCTACACCTTC
CASSPGTTNGYTF
>TRBV20-1|.|many|TRBJ1-1
TGCAGTGCTAGGCAGAACACTGAAGCTTTCTTT
CSARQNTEAFF
>TRBV18|.|few|TRBJ2-3
TGTGCCAGCTCACTTTCACGGACGCCCACCCGGGCAGATACGCAGTATTTT
CASSLSRTPTRADTQYF
>TRBV25-1|.|many|TRBJ2-4
TGTGCCAGCAGTGAAGAGGGGCCCACCACGAACATTCAGTACTTC
CASSEEGPTTNIQYF
>TRBV5-1|.|many|TRBJ2-7
TGCGCCAGCAGCTTGTCAGGCAGCGTGTACTCCTACGAGCAGTACTTC
CASSLSGSVYSYEQYF
>TRBV20-1|.|.|TRBJ2-1
TGCAGTGCTAGAGACAGCTGGACAGCGAACAATGCGCAGTTCTTC
CSARDSWTANNAQFF
>TRBV7-3|.|many|TRBJ2-1
TGTGCCAGCAGCTTATCCTTGTGGGACAATGAGCAGTTCTTC
CASSLSLWDNEQFF
>TRBV12-3/TRBV12-4|TRBD1|.|TRBJ1-3
TGTGCCAGCAGCCCGGGACAGGGAAGGAAGTCTGGAAACACCATATATTTT
CASSPGQGRKSGNTIYF
>TRBV29-1|.|.|TRBJ1-1
TGCAGCGTTTCCCTTTCCCGGGGAAGGACTGAAGCTTTCTTT
CSVSLSRGRTEAFF
>TRBV3-1|TRBD1|many|TRBJ2-1
TGTGCCAGCAGCGACCACAGGGGGCGCCCCTACAATGAGCAGTTCTTC
CASSDHRGRPYNEQFF
>TRBV18|TRBD1|.|TRBJ2-1
TGTGCCAGCTCACCCCTCGGGACAGGGGCGTACAATGAGCAGTTCTTC
CASSPLGTGAYNEQFF
>TRBV9|TRBD1|many|TRBJ2-5
TGTGCCAGCAGCATGGACAGGGCCGAGACCCAGTACTTC
CASSMDRAETQYF